This TCR beta chain was identified during a study of cytomegalovirus exposure and HLA in healthy donors. The data were produced by immunoSEQ multiplex PCR, yet TCRdb's version contains in-frame clones alone and is incomplete. Altogether fewer than 200,000 clones are present, around nine tenths being singletons, with the ten largest covering roughly 1.5%. The receptor was derived from a woman aged 25 to 39 in good health and CMV-seronegative. Sequenced material: PBMCs.

The CDR3: CAISESGREGDSPLHF. The DNA for the CDR3 is TGTGCCATCAGTGAGTCGGGGAGGGAAGGGGATTCACCCCTCCACTTT. The chain uses TRBV10-3 and TRBJ1-6, with D perhaps TRBD1 (5 bases). This CDR3 is 16 amino acids long. CDR1 ENHRY and CDR2 SYGVKD come from the germline V gene. The V gene lost 0 bases and the J gene lost 8 bases, with 14 bases spanning the gap.